The subject of this entry is one T cell receptor (beta chain). The target antigen is unknown. Germline CDR1 SGDLS, CDR2 YYNGEE. V lost 1 base and J lost 4, with 13 bases in between. This CDR3 is built from 15 residues. Libraries were prepared by immunoSEQ multiplex PCR; TCRdb keeps only in-frame clonotypes and omits some of them. Of roughly 53,000 clones listed, 60% to 80% are singletons. The record originates from a study of T cell clones after liver transplantation. Study at large: At least one year of complete immunosuppression withdrawal without enzymes over twice normal defined tolerance. Regarding the study as a whole: The donor-reactive repertoire was only partly measurable in a couple of subjects, lacking donor cells.

The receptor was isolated from a human patient who received a liver transplant. Some T cells may have originated in the graft donor. This material consisted of CD4+ T cells from blood, taken at the 22-month timepoint. The chain employs TRBV9 and TRBJ2-3; D not certain. The CDR3 bases are TGTGCCAGCAGCGTAAATCTGAACCGGGCAGATACGCAGTATTTT. This gives the protein CASSVNLNRADTQYF.